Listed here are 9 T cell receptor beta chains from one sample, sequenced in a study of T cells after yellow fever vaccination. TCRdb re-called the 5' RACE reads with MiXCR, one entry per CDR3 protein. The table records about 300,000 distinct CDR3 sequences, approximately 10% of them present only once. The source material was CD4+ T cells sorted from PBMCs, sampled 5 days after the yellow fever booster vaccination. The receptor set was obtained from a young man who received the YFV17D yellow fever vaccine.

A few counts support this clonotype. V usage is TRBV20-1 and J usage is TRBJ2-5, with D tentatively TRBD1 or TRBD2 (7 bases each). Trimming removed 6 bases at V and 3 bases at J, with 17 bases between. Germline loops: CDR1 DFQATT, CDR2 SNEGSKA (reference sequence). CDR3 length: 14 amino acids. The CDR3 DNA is TGCAGTGCACCGGACAGGCGGGGGAAAGAGACCCAGTACTTC. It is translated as CSAPDRRGKETQYF.

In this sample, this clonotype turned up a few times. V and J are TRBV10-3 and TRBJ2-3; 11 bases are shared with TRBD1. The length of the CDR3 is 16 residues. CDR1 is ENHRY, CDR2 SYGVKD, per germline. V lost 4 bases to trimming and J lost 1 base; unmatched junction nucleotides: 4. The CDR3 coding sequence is TGTGCCATCAGTGCAGGACAGGGGGCTGGCACAGATACGCAGTATTTT. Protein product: CAISAGQGAGTDTQYF.

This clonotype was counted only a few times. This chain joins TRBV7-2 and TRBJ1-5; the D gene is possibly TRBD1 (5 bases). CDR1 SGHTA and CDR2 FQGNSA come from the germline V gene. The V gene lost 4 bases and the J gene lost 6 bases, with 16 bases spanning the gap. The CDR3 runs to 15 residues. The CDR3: CASSSRAGLAQPQHF. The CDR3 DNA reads TGTGCCAGCAGCTCGAGGGCAGGGTTGGCTCAGCCCCAGCATTTT.

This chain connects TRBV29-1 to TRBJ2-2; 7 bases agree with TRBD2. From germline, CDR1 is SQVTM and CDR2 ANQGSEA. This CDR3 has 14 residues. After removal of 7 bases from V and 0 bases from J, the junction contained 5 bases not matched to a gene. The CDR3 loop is CSAGRGANTGELFF. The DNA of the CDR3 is TGCAGCGCCGGACGGGGGGCGAACACCGGGGAGCTGTTTTTT.

CDR3 in DNA: TGTGCCACCAGTGATGCGGGGGGTACGCAGTATTTT. Its protein is CATSDAGGTQYF. This chain uses TRBV24-1 with TRBJ2-3; 8 bases map to TRBD2. The trim removed 3 bases at V and 8 bases at J, leaving 0 bases unmatched. The germline CDR1 and CDR2 sequences are KGHDR and SFDVKD. There are 12 residues in the CDR3.

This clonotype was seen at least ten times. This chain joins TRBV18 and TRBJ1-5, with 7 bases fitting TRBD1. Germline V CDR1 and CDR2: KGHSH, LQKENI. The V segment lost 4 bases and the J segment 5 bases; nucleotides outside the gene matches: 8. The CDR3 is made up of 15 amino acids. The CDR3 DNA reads TGTGCCAGCTCACTCTCGACAGGGCGTGATCAGCCCCAGCATTTT. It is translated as CASSLSTGRDQPQHF.

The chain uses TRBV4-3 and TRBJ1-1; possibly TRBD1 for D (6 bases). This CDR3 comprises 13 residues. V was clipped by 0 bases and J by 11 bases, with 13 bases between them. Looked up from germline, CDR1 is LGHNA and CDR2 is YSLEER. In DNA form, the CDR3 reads TGCGCCAGCAGCCAAGATTTAGGGGGAGAGGCTTTCTTT. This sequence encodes CASSQDLGGEAFF.

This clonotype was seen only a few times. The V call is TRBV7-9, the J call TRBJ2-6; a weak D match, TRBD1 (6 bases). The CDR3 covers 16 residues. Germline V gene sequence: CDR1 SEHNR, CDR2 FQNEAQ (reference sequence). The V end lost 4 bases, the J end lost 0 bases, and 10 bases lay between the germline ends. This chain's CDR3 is CASSSGTTSGANVLTF. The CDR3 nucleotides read TGTGCCAGCAGCTCCGGGACAACCTCTGGGGCCAACGTCCTGACTTTC.

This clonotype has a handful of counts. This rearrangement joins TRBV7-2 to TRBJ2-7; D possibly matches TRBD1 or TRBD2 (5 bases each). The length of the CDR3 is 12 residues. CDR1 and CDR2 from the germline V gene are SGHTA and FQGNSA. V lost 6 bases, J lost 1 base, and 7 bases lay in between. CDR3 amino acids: CASRGPSYEQYF. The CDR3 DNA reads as TGTGCCAGCAGGGGACCTTCCTACGAGCAGTACTTC.